This T cell receptor beta chain was sequenced during a study of regulatory dendritic cells for organ transplantation (dated 2017 in TCRdb). About the investigation overall: To make regulatory dendritic cells, monocytes were cultured with vitamin D3 on days 0 and 4 and with IL-10 on day 4. On day 6, LPS was added to the DC cultures so that the response of the DCs to a potent maturation-inducing agent could be evaluated. TCRbeta repertoires were sequenced from sorted naive and memory CD4+ and CD8+ T cells before and after allostimulation with regulatory or mature dendritic cells. Study-wide conclusions, independent of this receptor: Sequencing was done in only a couple of subjects, and the authors reported considerable heterogeneity between individuals in the alloreactive memory CD8+ T cell pool. Naive CD4+ and CD8+ T cells showed highly diverse repertoires, whereas memory cells were less diverse and memory CD8+ cells were the most oligoclonal. Of the resting subsets, memory CD8+ T cells had the largest number of alloreactive TCR clonotypes. In both subjects, allostimulation led to expansion of memory CD8+ clones, though the expansion induced by regulatory dendritic cells appeared to be more limited than that induced by mature dendritic cells.

A multiplexed two-step PCR with Vbeta-specific forward primers and Jbeta-specific reverse primers was used to amplify the TCRbeta CDR3 regions. The TCRbeta libraries were sequenced on an Illumina instrument via the immunoSEQ service. On the study's bioinformatics: IMGT annotation was used to assign V, D and J genes, and synthetic CDR3 analogues were used to correct the counts for multiplex PCR bias. In the immunoSEQ Analyzer, repertoire clonality was calculated as one minus normalized Shannon entropy. Clonal expansion was defined using Fisher's exact test with Benjamini-Hochberg false discovery rate control and a two-tailed threshold of P<0.01. The table was pulled from immuneACCESS by TCRdb, which kept in-frame rearrangements only. Such tables lose some clones; where checked, under half of the loss comes from unresolved V genes, and the rest has no known cause. From that table come the V and J calls and clone size; the DNA was used to work out D and trimming. Recorded for this sample are over 8,500 clones; roughly four fifths of them occurred a single time. In total, the top ten clones hold about 2.6% of the sample.

A word on this clone: Its cognate antigen has yet to be identified. Per-base quality was not reported, and no clone a single base away is much larger than it.

Sorted T cell subsets were CFSE-labeled and co-cultured for roughly 5 days with allogeneic regulatory or mature dendritic cells at a 1:10 DC:T ratio. FACS was used to sort CD4+ or CD8+ cells into naive T cells, defined as CD45RA+, and memory T cells, defined as CD45RO+. The T cells used for TCR sequencing were obtained from two healthy control subjects. The Qiagen DNeasy Blood & Tissue Kit was used for extraction of genomic DNA. Between the V and J ends, shortened by 6 bases and 4 bases respectively, the junction contains 13 bases. There are 13 amino acids in the CDR3, from cysteine to phenylalanine inclusive. The sequence is cut down to CDR3 DNA, 39 bases in frame from base 1. Reading the germline V gene gives CDR1 MDHEN and CDR2 SYDVKM.

The receptor was derived from a human donor in good health. The sequence links TRBV28 to TRBJ2-7; a weak D assignment points to TRBD2 (6 bases agree). Sequences were obtained from memory CD4+ T cells from blood cultured with regulatory dendritic cells. The cell subset or site label for this specimen denotes: CD45RO+ memory T cells. The nucleotide sequence is TGTGCCAGCAGGGGGGGACCGCGGTACGAGCAGTACTTC. Translation gives CASRGGPRYEQYF.